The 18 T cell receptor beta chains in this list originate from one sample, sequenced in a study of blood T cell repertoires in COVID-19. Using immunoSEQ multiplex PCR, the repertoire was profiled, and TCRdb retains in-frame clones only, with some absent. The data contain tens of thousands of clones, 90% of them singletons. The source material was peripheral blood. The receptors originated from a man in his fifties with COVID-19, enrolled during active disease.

The CDR3 here is CASSFGETQYF. The CDR3 nucleotides read TGTGCCAGCAGTTTCGGGGAGACCCAGTACTTC. This chain joins TRBV12-3 or TRBV12-4 and TRBJ2-5, with unresolved D. The CDR3 contains 11 residues. Trimming stripped 3 bases from V and 5 bases from J, with 4 bases between.

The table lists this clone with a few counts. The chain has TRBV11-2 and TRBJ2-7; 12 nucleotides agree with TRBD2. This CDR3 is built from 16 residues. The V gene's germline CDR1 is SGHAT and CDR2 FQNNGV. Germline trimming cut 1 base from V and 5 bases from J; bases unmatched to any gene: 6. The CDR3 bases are TGTGCCAGCAGCTTAGTTTTACTAGCGGGAGGAAACGAGCAGTACTTC. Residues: CASSLVLLAGGNEQYF.

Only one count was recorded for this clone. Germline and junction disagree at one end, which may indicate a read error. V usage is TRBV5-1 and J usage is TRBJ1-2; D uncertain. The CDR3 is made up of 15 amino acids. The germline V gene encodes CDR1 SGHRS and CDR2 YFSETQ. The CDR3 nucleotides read TGCGCCAGCAGCCAAGGTACAGCCGCCAGCTATGGCCACACCTTC. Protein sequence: CASSQGTAASYGHTF.

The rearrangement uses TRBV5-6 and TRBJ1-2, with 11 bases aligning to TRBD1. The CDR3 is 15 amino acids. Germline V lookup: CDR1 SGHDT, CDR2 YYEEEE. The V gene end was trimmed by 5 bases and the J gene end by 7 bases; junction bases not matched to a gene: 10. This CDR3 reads CASSTGQGVDGGYTF. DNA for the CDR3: TGTGCCAGCAGTACGGGACAGGGGGTTGACGGTGGCTACACCTTC.

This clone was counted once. This chain's CDR3 is CASSQSTGLKGVSEKLFF. For the CDR3, the DNA is TGCGCCAGCAGCCAGTCGACAGGGTTAAAGGGTGTTAGTGAAAAACTGTTTTTT. The chain employs TRBV4-1 and TRBJ1-4, with 7 bases matching TRBD1. Trimming took 3 bases from V and 7 from J; bases not matched to a gene: 17. This CDR3 comprises 18 residues. From germline, CDR1 is MGHRA and CDR2 YSYEKL.

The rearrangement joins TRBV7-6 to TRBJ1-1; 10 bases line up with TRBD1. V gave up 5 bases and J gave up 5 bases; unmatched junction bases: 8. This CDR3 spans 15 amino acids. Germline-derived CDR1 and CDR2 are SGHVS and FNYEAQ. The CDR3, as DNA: TGTGCCAGCAGCGCGAGACAGGGGGCGCGGACTGAAGCTTTCTTT. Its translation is CASSARQGARTEAFF.

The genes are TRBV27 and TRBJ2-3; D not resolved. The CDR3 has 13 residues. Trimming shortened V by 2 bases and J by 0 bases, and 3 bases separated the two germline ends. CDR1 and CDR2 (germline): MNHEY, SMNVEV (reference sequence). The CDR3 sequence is CASSLPSTDTQYF. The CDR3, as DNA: TGTGCCAGCAGTTTACCTAGCACAGATACGCAGTATTTT.

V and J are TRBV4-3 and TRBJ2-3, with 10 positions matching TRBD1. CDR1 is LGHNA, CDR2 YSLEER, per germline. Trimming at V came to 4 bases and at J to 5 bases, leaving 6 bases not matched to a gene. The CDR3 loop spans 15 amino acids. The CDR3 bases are TGCGCCAGCAGCCCCGAGGACAGGGGGGTAGATACGCAGTATTTT. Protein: CASSPEDRGVDTQYF.

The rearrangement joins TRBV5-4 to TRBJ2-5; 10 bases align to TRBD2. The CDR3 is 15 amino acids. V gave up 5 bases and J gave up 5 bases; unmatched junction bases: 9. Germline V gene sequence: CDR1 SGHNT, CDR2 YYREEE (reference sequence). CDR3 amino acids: CASRPAGGPKETQYF. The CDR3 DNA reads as TGTGCCAGCAGACCAGCGGGAGGGCCTAAGGAGACCCAGTACTTC.

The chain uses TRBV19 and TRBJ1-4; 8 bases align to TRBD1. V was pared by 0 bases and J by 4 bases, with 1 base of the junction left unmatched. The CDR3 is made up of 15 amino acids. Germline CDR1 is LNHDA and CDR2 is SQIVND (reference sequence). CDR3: CASSIEDRGNEKLFF. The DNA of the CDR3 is TGTGCCAGTAGTATAGAAGACAGGGGTAATGAAAAACTGTTTTTT.

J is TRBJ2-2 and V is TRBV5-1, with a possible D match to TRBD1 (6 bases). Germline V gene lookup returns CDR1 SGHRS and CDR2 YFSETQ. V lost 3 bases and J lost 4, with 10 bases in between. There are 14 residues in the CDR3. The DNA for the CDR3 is TGCGCCAGCAGCTCGAAAGGGGGCACCGGGGAGCTGTTTTTT. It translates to CASSSKGGTGELFF. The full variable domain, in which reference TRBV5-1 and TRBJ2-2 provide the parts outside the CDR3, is KAGVTQTPRYLIKTRGQQVTLSCSPISGHRSVSWYQQTPGQGLQFLFEYFSETQRNKGNFPGRFSGRQFSNSRSEMNVSTLELGDSALYLCASSSKGGTGELFFGEGSRLTVL.

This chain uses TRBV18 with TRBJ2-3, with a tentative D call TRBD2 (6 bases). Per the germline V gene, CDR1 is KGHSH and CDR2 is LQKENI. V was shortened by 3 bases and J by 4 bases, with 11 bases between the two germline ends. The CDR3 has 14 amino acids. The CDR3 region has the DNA TGTGCCAGCTCACCTTTCCCGGGGGCAGATACGCAGTATTTT. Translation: CASSPFPGADTQYF. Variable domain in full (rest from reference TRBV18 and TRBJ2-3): NAGVMQNPRHLVRRRGQEARLRCSPMKGHSHVYWYRQLPEEGLKFMVYLQKENIIDESGMPKERFSAEFPKEGPSILRIQQVVRGDSAAYFCASSPFPGADTQYFGPGTRLTVL.

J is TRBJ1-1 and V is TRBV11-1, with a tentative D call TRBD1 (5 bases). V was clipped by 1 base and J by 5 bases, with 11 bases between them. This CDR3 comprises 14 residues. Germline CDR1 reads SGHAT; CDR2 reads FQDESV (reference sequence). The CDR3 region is CASSLGGTITEAFF. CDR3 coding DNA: TGTGCCAGCAGCTTAGGGGGGACTATAACTGAAGCTTTCTTT.

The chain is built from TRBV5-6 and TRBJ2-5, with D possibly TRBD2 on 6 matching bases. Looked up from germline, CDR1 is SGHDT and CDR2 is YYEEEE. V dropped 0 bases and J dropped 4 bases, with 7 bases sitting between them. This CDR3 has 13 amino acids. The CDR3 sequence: CASSLAAGETQYF. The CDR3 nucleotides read TGTGCCAGCAGCTTGGCAGCGGGAGAGACCCAGTACTTC.

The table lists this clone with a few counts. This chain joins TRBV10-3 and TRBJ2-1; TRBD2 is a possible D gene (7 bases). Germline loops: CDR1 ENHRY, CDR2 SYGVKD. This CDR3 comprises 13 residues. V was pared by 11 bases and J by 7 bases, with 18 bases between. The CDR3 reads CASKGGLTNEQFF. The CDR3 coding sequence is TGTGCCTCAAAGGGGGGGTTAACGAATGAGCAGTTCTTC.

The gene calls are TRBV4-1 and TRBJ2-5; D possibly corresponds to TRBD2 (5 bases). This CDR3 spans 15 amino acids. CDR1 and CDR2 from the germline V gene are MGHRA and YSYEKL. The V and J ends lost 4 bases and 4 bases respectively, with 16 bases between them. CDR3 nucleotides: TGCGCCAGCAGCCCCCGTAGTCCAGGAGGAGAGACCCAGTACTTC. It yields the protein CASSPRSPGGETQYF.

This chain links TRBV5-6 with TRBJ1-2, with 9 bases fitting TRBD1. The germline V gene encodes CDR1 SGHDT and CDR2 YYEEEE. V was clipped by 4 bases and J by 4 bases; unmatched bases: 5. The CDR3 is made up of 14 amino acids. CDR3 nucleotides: TGTGCCAGCAGCGTGGGACAGGGAACCTATGGCTACACCTTC. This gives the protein CASSVGQGTYGYTF.

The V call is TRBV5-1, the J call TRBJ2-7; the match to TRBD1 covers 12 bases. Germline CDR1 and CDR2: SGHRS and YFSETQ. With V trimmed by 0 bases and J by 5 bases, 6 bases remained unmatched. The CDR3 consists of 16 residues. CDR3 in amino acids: CASSLALGTGGDEQYF. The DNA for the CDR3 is TGCGCCAGCAGCTTGGCTTTGGGGACAGGGGGCGACGAGCAGTACTTC.